Presented here are 5 T cell receptor beta chains from one specimen sequenced in a study of CD8 T cells in ankylosing spondylitis. TCRdb used MiXCR to reprocess the 5' RACE reads, holding one entry per CDR3 protein. The sample lists 270,000 or so distinct CDR3 sequences, 15% to 20% occurring once. The specimen sequenced was blood, either unsorted or a sorted T cell fraction (not recorded which). These receptor sequences come from a male donor with ankylosing spondylitis or in good health (not recorded which).

In this sample, this clonotype turned up a few times. The chain joins TRBV6-1 to TRBJ1-2; D ambiguous. The V and J ends lost 2 bases and 4 bases respectively, with 14 bases between them. This CDR3 has 15 residues. Germline CDR1 MNHNS, CDR2 SASEGT. The CDR3 loop is CASSELGNSLYGYTF. The CDR3 bases are TGTGCCAGCAGTGAACTTGGAAATTCCCTCTATGGCTACACCTTC.

The V gene is TRBV20-1, the J gene TRBJ2-1, with unresolved D. The CDR3 is 14 residues long. With 7 bases removed from V and 0 bases from J, the gap between germline ends came to 13 bases. Germline CDR1 is DFQATT and CDR2 is SNEGSKA (reference sequence). This CDR3 is CSGVHRSSYNEQFF. CDR3 nucleotides: TGCAGTGGAGTACACCGGAGCTCCTACAATGAGCAGTTCTTC.

This rearrangement joins TRBV29-1 to TRBJ2-7, with D possibly being TRBD1 (7 bases). CDR1 is SQVTM and CDR2 is ANQGSEA in the germline V gene. With 7 bases removed from V and 7 bases from J, the gap between germline ends came to 14 bases. This CDR3 spans 11 amino acids. CDR3 in amino acids: CSATGAGEQYF. The CDR3 DNA is TGCAGCGCCACAGGGGCGGGGGAGCAGTACTTC.

The chain joins TRBV5-1 to TRBJ1-4, with a weak D call TRBD1 (6 bases). CDR3 length equals 15 residues. Germline CDR1 SGHRS, CDR2 YFSETQ. V dropped 5 bases and J dropped 0 bases, with 11 bases sitting between them. For the CDR3, the DNA is TGCGCCAGCAGGACGGGGGCCGCAACTAATGAAAAACTGTTTTTT. Its translation: CASRTGAATNEKLFF.

The chain links TRBV4-2 to TRBJ2-2; D tentatively fits TRBD1 or TRBD2 (5 bases each). CDR1 and CDR2 from the germline V gene are LGHNA and YNFKEQ. Trimming cost V 5 bases and J 7 bases, with 20 bases left between them. This CDR3 has 16 amino acids. The CDR3 loop reads CASSLERADTDGELFF. The CDR3 region has the DNA TGTGCCAGCAGCTTAGAGAGAGCGGACACAGACGGGGAGCTGTTTTTT.